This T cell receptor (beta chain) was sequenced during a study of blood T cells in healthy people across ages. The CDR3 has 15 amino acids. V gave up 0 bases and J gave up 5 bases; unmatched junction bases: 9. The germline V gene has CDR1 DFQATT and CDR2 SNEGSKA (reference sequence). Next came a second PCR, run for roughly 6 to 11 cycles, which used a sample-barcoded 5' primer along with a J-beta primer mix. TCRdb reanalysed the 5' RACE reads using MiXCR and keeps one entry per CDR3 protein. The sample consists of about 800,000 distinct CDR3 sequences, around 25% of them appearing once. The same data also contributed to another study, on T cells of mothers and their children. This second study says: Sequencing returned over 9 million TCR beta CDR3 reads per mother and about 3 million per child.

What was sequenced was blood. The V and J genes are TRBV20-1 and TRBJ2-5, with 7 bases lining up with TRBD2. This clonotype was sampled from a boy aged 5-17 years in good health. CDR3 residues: CSARDGPGGLETQYF. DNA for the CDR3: TGCAGTGCTAGAGATGGGCCGGGGGGACTTGAGACCCAGTACTTC.